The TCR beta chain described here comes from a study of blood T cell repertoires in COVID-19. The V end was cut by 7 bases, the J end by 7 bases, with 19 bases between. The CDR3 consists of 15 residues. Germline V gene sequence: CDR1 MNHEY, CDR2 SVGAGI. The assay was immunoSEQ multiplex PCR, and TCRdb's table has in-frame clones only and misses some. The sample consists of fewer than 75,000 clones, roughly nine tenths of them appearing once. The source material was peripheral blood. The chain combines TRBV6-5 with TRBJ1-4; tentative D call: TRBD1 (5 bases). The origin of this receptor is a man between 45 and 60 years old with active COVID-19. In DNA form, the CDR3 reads TGTGCCAGCACACCCCGGGGGAGTCCCGGTGAAAAACTGTTTTTT. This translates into CASTPRGSPGEKLFF.